This T cell receptor (beta chain) was retrieved from a study of response to subunit inactivated influenza vaccine. Study conclusions and caveats: The study's authors posited that every seasonal influenza vaccination enlists few new T cells.

Each CDR3 protein is one row after TCRdb ran MiXCR on the RT-PCR reads. The profile shows about 480,000 distinct CDR3 sequences, 11% of them singletons. This clonotype has at least ten counts. Its antigen remains unknown. CDR1 is ENHRY, CDR2 SYGVKD, per germline. The CDR3 has 17 residues. Trimming at V came to 1 base and at J to 0 bases, leaving 6 bases not matched to a gene. The TCR comes from a man aged 45-65 years who received an inactivated influenza vaccine. The chain links TRBV10-3 to TRBJ2-1; the match to TRBD2 covers 7 bases. Sample: PBMCs from blood, taken roughly 47 days after vaccination. Written as DNA, the CDR3 is TGTGCCATCAGTGAGTTTGGGGGGACTAACTCCTACAATGAGCAGTTCTTC. It yields the protein CAISEFGGTNSYNEQFF.